This TCR beta chain was captured in a study of a mutant IDH1 vaccine in newly diagnosed glioma. Across the whole study: Vaccines were begun 4-6 weeks after radiotherapy alone, or with temozolomide cycles. Visits V12 and V13 fell at weeks 35 and 47, respectively. Study findings and constraints: Patients mounted vaccine-induced immune responses in 93.3% of cases.

Remarks on this clone: What it binds is unknown.

The method was immunoSEQ multiplex PCR; TCRdb's version includes in-frame clones alone and lacks a portion of them. The sample carries approximately 50,000 clones, approximately 76% recorded once. Time point noted: week 47, end of study. Mutant IDH1 20-mer peptide, at 300 ug, made up each vaccine dose, with topical imiquimod. The study enrolled donors with new WHO grade 3 or 4 IDH1-mutant, ATRX-lost astrocytomas. The CDR3 runs 12 residues. Germline V gene lookup returns CDR1 SGHRS and CDR2 YFSETQ. V shed 0 bases, J shed 13 bases, and the junction held 5 bases outside the gene matches. The sequenced sample was PBMCs, obtained from a glioma patient whose treatment included an IDH1 peptide vaccine. The J gene is TRBJ1-1, the V gene TRBV5-1; 8 bases agree with TRBD1. The receptor's source is a woman in her thirties or forties with glioma. Some clones in this sample may be carry-over from other donors' samples. As DNA, the CDR3 is TGCGCCAGCAGCTTGGGGCGGACAGGGATTTTCTTT. This translates into CASSLGRTGIFF.